This paragraph covers one T cell receptor beta chain sequence. These data belong to a study of control samples from healthy donors and cancer patients. Using immunoSEQ multiplex PCR, the repertoire was profiled, and TCRdb retains in-frame clones only, with some absent. The sample records about 130,000 clones, just under 95% being singletons. The CDR3 contains 18 residues. V was trimmed by 1 base and J by 1 base, leaving 21 bases between them. CDR1 and CDR2 from the germline V gene are SGHRS and YFSETQ. The receptor comes from a man in his 60s with colorectal cancer. This chain links TRBV5-1 with TRBJ2-7; D is unclear. The sample consisted of PBMCs. The CDR3 DNA sequence: TGCGCCAGCAGCTTGAGTGCCGGCTGGGCAGCTCTTTCCTACGAGCAGTACTTC. Amino acid sequence: CASSLSAGWAALSYEQYF. Using reference TRBV5-1 and TRBJ2-7 for the parts outside the CDR3, the full variable domain is KAGVTQTPRYLIKTRGQQVTLSCSPISGHRSVSWYQQTPGQGLQFLFEYFSETQRNKGNFPGRFSGRQFSNSRSEMNVSTLELGDSALYLCASSLSAGWAALSYEQYFGPGTRLTVT.